These 30 T cell receptor beta chains were sequenced from one sample in a study of T cells in Graves' hyperthyroidism and ophthalmopathy. Amplified TCR beta CDR3 regions derived from RNA transcripts. The HTBI primer set was used in a first-round RT-PCR of the TCR CDR3. TCRdb independently ran MiXCR on the multiplex PCR reads; one entry per CDR3 protein. Found here are 500,000 to 650,000 distinct CDR3 sequences, less than 15% of them singletons; the top ten hold about 14%. The material sequenced was blood. The source of these receptors is a woman between 40 and 50 years old with Graves' hyperthyroidism.

The chain carries TRBV19 and TRBJ2-1, with 9 nucleotides matching TRBD2. CDR3 length: 11 residues. Germline CDR1 and CDR2: LNHDA and SQIVND (reference sequence). V lost 9 bases to trimming and J lost 10 bases; unmatched junction nucleotides: 4. CDR3 in amino acids: CASNSGREQFF. CDR3 nucleotides: TGTGCCAGCAATAGCGGGAGAGAGCAGTTCTTC.

This clonotype was picked up many times. The chain is built from TRBV7-9 and TRBJ2-7; D possibly corresponds to TRBD1 (6 bases). Germline V gene sequence: CDR1 SEHNR, CDR2 FQNEAQ (reference sequence). The CDR3 length is 16 residues. The ends were cut back, 0 bases at V and 1 base at J, with 13 bases in the middle. CDR3 bases: TGTGCCAGCAGCTTAGCGGGCAGGGGCGGGTCCTACGAGCAGTACTTC. Protein: CASSLAGRGGSYEQYF.

This clonotype was observed many times. This chain links TRBV3-1 with TRBJ2-5; the D gene is possibly TRBD2 (6 bases). The germline V gene has CDR1 LGHDT and CDR2 YNNKEL (reference sequence). The V and J ends lost 4 bases and 3 bases respectively, with 12 bases between them. The CDR3 has 14 amino acids. In nucleotides, the CDR3 is TGTGCCAGCAGCCCCTACTCGGGAGAAGAGACCCAGTACTTC. Protein product: CASSPYSGEETQYF.

This clonotype has at least ten counts. The chain is built from TRBV2 and TRBJ2-7, with 11 bases lining up with TRBD2. The junction had 4 bases not matched to a gene; V was cut back by 6 bases and J by 0 bases. From germline, CDR1 is SNHLY and CDR2 FYNNEI. The CDR3 consists of 15 residues. The CDR3 nucleotides read TGTGCCAGCAGGGGACTAGCGGCCGTCTCCTACGAGCAGTACTTC. It codes for CASRGLAAVSYEQYF.

As regards this clonotype: One base away lies a much larger clone, so this may be a sequencing read error. The V and J genes are TRBV11-1 and TRBJ2-1; D remains ambiguous. The J call may not be correct, given that the DNA end is closer to TRBJ2-7. The CDR3 has 15 residues. Germline-derived CDR1 and CDR2 are SGHAT and FQDESV (reference sequence). CDR3 in amino acids: CASSVADGSYNEQYF. The CDR3 DNA reads TGTGCCAGCAGCGTAGCTGACGGTTCCTACAATGAGCAGTACTTC.

This clonotype was counted between two and nine times. The chain recombines TRBV6-1 with TRBJ2-1, with D uncertain. CDR3 length equals 13 residues. Trimming stripped 3 bases from V and 4 bases from J, with 7 bases between. Germline V CDR1 and CDR2: MNHNS, SASEGT. The CDR3 here is CASSDNMYNEQFF. The CDR3 region has the DNA TGTGCCAGCAGTGATAATATGTACAATGAGCAGTTCTTC.

The chain employs TRBV9 and TRBJ1-3, with a possible D match to TRBD1 (5 bases). V gave up 6 bases and J gave up 0 bases, with 7 bases separating them. This CDR3 is built from 13 residues. Germline CDR1 and CDR2: SGDLS and YYNGEE. The CDR3 sequence: CASMGPSGNTIYF. In DNA form, the CDR3 reads TGTGCCAGCATGGGACCCTCTGGAAACACCATATATTTT.

There are many counts of this clonotype. This chain connects TRBV10-2 to TRBJ2-1; 7 nucleotides match TRBD2. J lost 6 bases, V lost 2 bases, and 10 bases had no gene match. The CDR3 length is 16 residues. From germline, CDR1 is WSHSY and CDR2 SAAADI. The CDR3 bases are TGCGCCAGCAGTGAGCTTGGGGGGAGGGCCATCAATGAGCAGTTCTTC. Amino acids: CASSELGGRAINEQFF.

This clonotype was seen at least ten times. The genes are TRBV6-5 and TRBJ2-3, with 7 bases lining up with TRBD2. The CDR3 totals 14 residues. Germline V lookup: CDR1 MNHEY, CDR2 SVGAGI. V shed 2 bases, J shed 9 bases, and the junction held 8 bases outside the gene matches. CDR3 DNA: TGTGCCAGCAGTTACGGCCAGCGGGAAGGCACGCAGTATTTT. Its protein is CASSYGQREGTQYF.

The chain combines TRBV3-1 with TRBJ2-5; 7 positions match TRBD2. V was clipped by 4 bases and J by 4 bases; unmatched bases: 12. The CDR3 runs to 16 residues. Per germline, CDR1 LGHDT and CDR2 YNNKEL (reference sequence). DNA for the CDR3: TGTGCCAGCAGCCGAGTTGCGGGACTACAAACAGAGACCCAGTACTTC. Translation: CASSRVAGLQTETQYF.

Many counts were recorded for this clonotype. The V gene is TRBV28, the J gene TRBJ2-6; 11 positions agree with TRBD1. Germline V gives CDR1 MDHEN, CDR2 SYDVKM. The junction had 3 bases not matched to a gene; V was cut back by 5 bases and J by 0 bases. The CDR3 is 17 amino acids. CDR3 loop: CASSPGTGGSGANVLTF. DNA of the CDR3: TGTGCCAGCAGTCCCGGGACAGGGGGCTCTGGGGCCAACGTCCTGACTTTC.

Details on this clonotype: A single base separates this from a much larger clone, so it may be a read error. The chain carries TRBV7-9 and TRBJ2-5; D is possibly TRBD2 (7 bases). Germline V lookup: CDR1 SEHNR, CDR2 FQNEAQ (reference sequence). The CDR3 contains 14 residues. CDR3 in amino acids: CASSSTAGQEIQYF. Here the CDR3 DNA reads TGTGCCAGCAGCTCCACAGCGGGACAAGAGATCCAGTACTTC.

There are many counts of this clonotype. The rearrangement links TRBV11-3 to TRBJ2-3; TRBD2 aligns across 8 bases. In germline, CDR1 is SGHNT, CDR2 YENEEA. The CDR3 runs to 16 residues. V lost 2 bases to trimming and J lost 2 bases; unmatched junction nucleotides: 6. The CDR3 DNA reads TGTGCCAGCAGCTTACGGGCGGGAGGAGTCACAGATACGCAGTATTTT. It is translated as CASSLRAGGVTDTQYF.

This clonotype showed up many times. V is TRBV27 and J is TRBJ2-3; D gene ambiguous. Germline V gene sequence: CDR1 MNHEY, CDR2 SMNVEV (reference sequence). The CDR3 contains 13 residues. V lost 6 bases, J lost 0 bases, and 7 bases lay in between. For the CDR3, the DNA is TGTGCCAGCAGCCACTCCAGCACAGATACGCAGTATTTT. It translates to CASSHSSTDTQYF.

This clonotype appeared a single time. The gene calls are TRBV10-1 and TRBJ2-3, with TRBD2 as a possible D gene (6 bases). The length of the CDR3 is 14 residues. V lost 3 bases and J 9 bases, leaving 16 bases between the germline ends. The germline CDR1 and CDR2 sequences are WNHNN and SYGVQD (reference sequence). The CDR3 DNA reads as TGCGCCAGCAGTGACTCTAGCGACGGGGTGACGCAGTATTTT. Residues: CASSDSSDGVTQYF.

This clonotype was observed a handful of times. This rearrangement joins TRBV27 to TRBJ2-3; D may correspond to TRBD1 or TRBD2 (5 bases each). CDR3 length equals 16 residues. The V end lost 5 bases, the J end lost 0 bases, and 15 bases lay between the germline ends. Germline CDR1 reads MNHEY; CDR2 reads SMNVEV (reference sequence). The CDR3 coding sequence is TGTGCCAGCAGTCTGGGGACCCAGCTGAGCACAGATACGCAGTATTTT. It translates to CASSLGTQLSTDTQYF.

The rearrangement links TRBV7-9 to TRBJ1-5; 9 bases are a match to TRBD1. CDR1 and CDR2 from the germline V gene are SEHNR and FQNEAQ (reference sequence). The trim removed 10 bases at V and 7 bases at J, leaving 8 bases unmatched. The CDR3 runs to 13 residues. The CDR3: CATTTGGRQPQHF. The CDR3 DNA reads as TGTGCCACCACCACAGGGGGCAGACAGCCCCAGCATTTT.

This chain's CDR3 is CASSVGSGWVTGELFF. Here the CDR3 DNA reads TGTGCCAGCAGCGTGGGATCGGGATGGGTCACCGGGGAGCTGTTTTTT. The genes are TRBV12-3 or TRBV12-4 and TRBJ2-2; D may be TRBD2 (5 bases). This CDR3 has 16 residues. V lost 6 bases to trimming and J lost 4 bases, with 18 bases between them.

V is TRBV7-3 and J is TRBJ2-3; D gene uncertain. The CDR3 contains 13 residues. Trimming shortened V by 4 bases and J by 4 bases, and 9 bases separated the two germline ends. Germline V CDR1 and CDR2: SGHTA, FQGTGA. CDR3 in DNA: TGTGCCAGCAGCTCACAAAACGCAGATACGCAGTATTTT. This encodes CASSSQNADTQYF.

The chain's CDR3 is CDRVRATHFYNEQFF. CDR3 in DNA: TGTGACAGGGTCCGGGCTACCCACTTTTACAATGAGCAGTTCTTC. The rearrangement links TRBV6-7 to TRBJ2-1, with TRBD1 as a possible D gene (6 bases). TRBV6-7 is sorted into the ORF group, with uncertain function. The CDR3 contains 15 residues.

This clonotype was seen a handful of times. CDR3 region: CASSQVGGFYSNQPQHF. CDR3 in DNA: TGCGCCAGCAGCCAAGTTGGAGGGTTCTATAGCAATCAGCCCCAGCATTTT. The chain is built from TRBV4-1 and TRBJ1-5; no firm D call. Germline V gene data show CDR1 as MGHRA and CDR2 as YSYEKL. V lost 1 base and J lost 0, with 13 bases in between. This CDR3 contains 17 residues.

This rearrangement joins TRBV27 to TRBJ1-1; tentatively, D is TRBD1 (5 bases). The CDR3 spans 13 residues. Germline V CDR1 and CDR2: MNHEY, SMNVEV (reference sequence). Trimming stripped 8 bases from V and 1 base from J, with 11 bases between. This chain's CDR3 is CASRDPENTEAFF. The DNA of the CDR3 is TGTGCCAGCCGGGACCCCGAGAACACTGAAGCTTTCTTT.

The chain carries TRBV27 and TRBJ2-7; D perhaps matches TRBD1 (6 bases). In germline, CDR1 is MNHEY, CDR2 SMNVEV (reference sequence). The CDR3 is made up of 14 amino acids. V was pared by 6 bases and J by 2 bases, with 14 bases between. The CDR3 reads CASSFTGIPYEQYF. In DNA, the CDR3 is TGTGCCAGCAGCTTTACAGGGATCCCCTACGAGCAGTACTTC.

This clonotype was seen many times. The V gene is TRBV2, the J gene TRBJ2-5, with D perhaps TRBD2 (5 bases). V was clipped by 6 bases and J by 5 bases, with 16 bases between them. CDR1 and CDR2 (germline): SNHLY, FYNNEI. The CDR3 has 14 amino acids. In nucleotides, the CDR3 is TGTGCCAGCAGCTGGACTTCTCGAGTGGAGACCCAGTACTTC. Protein product: CASSWTSRVETQYF.

This clonotype was seen a few times. The chain joins TRBV19 to TRBJ2-7; maybe TRBD2 (6 bases). The V end was cut by 6 bases, the J end by 1 base, with 13 bases between. The CDR3 is 14 amino acids. Germline V CDR1 and CDR2: LNHDA, SQIVND (reference sequence). As DNA, the CDR3 is TGTGCCAGTAGCCCAAAACTAGCTTCCTACGAGCAGTACTTC. Translated: CASSPKLASYEQYF. Drawing the rest from reference TRBV19 and TRBJ2-7, the complete variable domain is DGGITQSPKYLFRKEGQNVTLSCEQNLNHDAMYWYRQDPGQGLRLIYYSQIVNDFQKGDIAEGYSVSREKKESFPLTVTSAQKNPTAFYLCASSPKLASYEQYFGPGTRLTVT.

In this sample, this clonotype turned up a few times. The J gene is TRBJ1-2, the V gene TRBV5-1; a weak D match, TRBD1 (6 bases). V lost 0 bases to trimming and J lost 6 bases, with 18 bases between them. This CDR3 has 16 amino acids. Germline loops: CDR1 SGHRS, CDR2 YFSETQ. The CDR3 loop is CASSLDGTQKPDGYTF. CDR3 nucleotides: TGCGCCAGCAGCTTGGATGGGACACAGAAACCCGATGGCTACACCTTC.

This clonotype has more than one count but fewer than ten. The gene calls are TRBV5-1 and TRBJ2-1; possibly TRBD2 for D (6 bases). Germline CDR1 is SGHRS and CDR2 is YFSETQ. The CDR3 runs 15 residues. V shed 0 bases and J shed 3 bases, with 10 bases lying between them. CDR3 loop: CASSLAGVNYNEQFF. In DNA, the CDR3 is TGCGCCAGCAGCTTGGCGGGAGTAAACTACAATGAGCAGTTCTTC.

This clonotype was counted ten times or more. The rearrangement uses TRBV18 and TRBJ1-2; tentative D call: TRBD1 (5 bases). In germline, CDR1 is KGHSH, CDR2 LQKENI. The CDR3 consists of 13 residues. With 0 bases removed from V and 8 bases from J, the gap between germline ends came to 10 bases. CDR3: CASSPPVQGGYTF. CDR3 in DNA: TGTGCCAGCTCACCACCGGTCCAGGGCGGCTACACCTTC.

The sample holds many counts of this clonotype. The rearrangement uses TRBV5-1 and TRBJ1-1, with a possible D match to TRBD1 (5 bases). CDR1 is SGHRS, CDR2 YFSETQ, per germline. V was shortened by 2 bases and J by 1 base, with 9 bases between the two germline ends. CDR3 length equals 14 residues. Here the CDR3 reads CASSFGGRNTEAFF. CDR3 bases: TGCGCCAGCAGCTTCGGGGGGAGGAACACTGAAGCTTTCTTT.

The CDR3 DNA reads as TGTGCCAGCAGACCAGAACAGAGAACTAACTATGGCTACACCTTC. Residues: CASRPEQRTNYGYTF. V is TRBV28 and J is TRBJ1-2; unclear D gene. With 6 bases removed from V and 0 bases from J, the gap between germline ends came to 14 bases. In germline, CDR1 is MDHEN, CDR2 SYDVKM. The CDR3 loop spans 15 amino acids.